These 21 T cell receptor beta chains originate from one sample sequenced in a study of CD8+ T cells in alopecia areata. In each case, RNA was isolated and then reverse transcribed into cDNA as the sequencing template. Generated by immunoSEQ multiplex PCR, the TCRdb table keeps only in-frame clones and is missing some. Of approximately 140,000 clones listed, 75% to 90% were seen once; the top ten hold about 15%. The starting material was CD8+ T cells sorted from blood, obtained at week 0. The receptors originated from a human donor with alopecia areata.

This clone was seen only a few times. The V call is TRBV9, the J call TRBJ2-3; TRBD2 matches 13 bases. The CDR3 runs to 16 residues. V trimming: 3 bases; J trimming: 2 bases; junction bases outside the gene matches: 3. Germline V gives CDR1 SGDLS, CDR2 YYNGEE. CDR3 sequence reads: CASSGTSGRDTDTQYF. The CDR3 DNA reads as TGTGCCAGCAGCGGCACTAGCGGGAGGGACACAGATACGCAGTATTTT. Together with reference TRBV9 and TRBJ2-3, the CDR3 gives the full variable domain: DSGVTQTPKHLITATGQRVTLRCSPRSGDLSVYWYQQSLDQGLQFLIQYYNGEERAKGNILERFSAQQFPDLHSELNLSSLELGDSALYFCASSGTSGRDTDTQYFGPGTRLTVL.

The chain recombines TRBV29-1 with TRBJ1-1; a possible D gene is TRBD1 (5 bases). V gave up 1 base and J gave up 5 bases, with 11 bases separating them. Per the germline V gene, CDR1 is SQVTM and CDR2 is ANQGSEA. The CDR3 runs to 13 residues. DNA for the CDR3: TGCAGCGTTGAAGGGGGGGGTTGGACTGAAGCTTTCTTT. Residues: CSVEGGGWTEAFF.

The CDR3 nucleotides are TGTGCCTGGTCAGAGAACTACGAGCAGTACTTC. It is translated as CAWSENYEQYF. The chain carries TRBV30 and TRBJ2-7, with unresolved D. The CDR3 runs to 11 residues. Germline V gives CDR1 GTSNPN, CDR2 SVGIG (reference sequence). V lost 5 bases and J 3 bases, leaving 8 bases between the germline ends.

The rearrangement links TRBV5-1 to TRBJ2-5; no definite D call. Germline values: CDR1 SGHRS, CDR2 YFSETQ. This CDR3 comprises 14 residues. The germline V and J ends were trimmed by 4 bases and 5 bases, with 15 bases remaining between them. CDR3 coding DNA: TGCGCCAGCAGCCCATATCACTCCGGGGAGACCCAGTACTTC. It translates to CASSPYHSGETQYF.

This chain joins TRBV5-1 and TRBJ2-7; TRBD1 aligns across 11 bases. CDR1 and CDR2 from the germline V gene are SGHRS and YFSETQ. Trimming took 2 bases from V and 1 from J; bases not matched to a gene: 5. This CDR3 has 16 residues. CDR3 nucleotides: TGCGCCAGCAGCTTAGCCGGGGACAGGGGGTCCTACGAGCAGTACTTC. Translated: CASSLAGDRGSYEQYF.

The CDR3 DNA reads TGCGCCAGCAGCTTGTTGGCAGGGTGGAACACTGAAGCTTTCTTT. It encodes CASSLLAGWNTEAFF. This sequence joins TRBV5-1 and TRBJ1-1; TRBD1 is a possible D gene (5 bases). Per germline, CDR1 SGHRS and CDR2 YFSETQ. Trimming shortened V by 1 base and J by 1 base, and 11 bases separated the two germline ends. This CDR3 is built from 15 residues. The whole variable domain, filled in from reference TRBV5-1 and TRBJ1-1, reads KAGVTQTPRYLIKTRGQQVTLSCSPISGHRSVSWYQQTPGQGLQFLFEYFSETQRNKGNFPGRFSGRQFSNSRSEMNVSTLELGDSALYLCASSLLAGWNTEAFFGQGTRLTVV.

V gene TRBV2 combines with J gene TRBJ2-7; 8 bases are a match to TRBD1. The CDR3 spans 15 residues. Germline lookup yields CDR1 SNHLY and CDR2 FYNNEI. V shed 1 base and J 3 bases; nucleotides not matched to a gene: 5. CDR3: CASSEVRDRHYEQYF. The CDR3 DNA reads TGTGCCAGCAGTGAAGTCCGGGACAGGCACTACGAGCAGTACTTC.

This clone was seen a few times. The chain couples TRBV29-1 to TRBJ2-7; D unresolved. V was pared by 6 bases and J by 3 bases, with 9 bases between. Per germline, CDR1 SQVTM and CDR2 ANQGSEA. The CDR3 is 11 amino acids. CDR3 sequence reads: CSVLTLYEQYF. The CDR3 DNA follows: TGCAGCGTCCTGACGCTCTACGAGCAGTACTTC.

The rearrangement links TRBV27 to TRBJ2-7, with D perhaps given as TRBD1 or TRBD2 (6 bases each). V was pared by 7 bases and J by 1 base, with 8 bases between. CDR1 is MNHEY and CDR2 is SMNVEV in the germline V gene (reference sequence). The CDR3 has 12 residues. The CDR3 loop is CASKGGSYEQYF. As DNA, the CDR3 is TGTGCCAGCAAGGGGGGATCCTACGAGCAGTACTTC.

The V call is TRBV29-1, the J call TRBJ2-7, with a possible D match to TRBD1 (5 bases). The V gene's germline CDR1 is SQVTM and CDR2 ANQGSEA. The V end lost 2 bases, the J end lost 6 bases, and 14 bases lay between the germline ends. The CDR3 consists of 13 residues. CDR3 region: CSVEQGPPGEQYF. The CDR3 DNA reads TGCAGCGTTGAACAGGGCCCCCCGGGCGAGCAGTACTTC.

The chain carries TRBV4-1 and TRBJ2-1; TRBD2 agrees at 8 bases. The CDR3 totals 18 residues. Germline V lookup: CDR1 MGHRA, CDR2 YSYEKL. V was clipped by 5 bases and J by 4 bases; unmatched bases: 16. CDR3 DNA: TGCGCCAGCAGCTTAAGAGATGGTAGCGGGGAAGAATACAATGAGCAGTTCTTC. Its translation is CASSLRDGSGEEYNEQFF.

The V and J genes are TRBV7-2 and TRBJ2-7; a possible D gene is TRBD2 (5 bases). Germline-derived CDR1 and CDR2 are SGHTA and FQGNSA. The CDR3 totals 15 residues. Trimming took 7 bases from V and 0 from J, leaving 16 bases between them. The DNA for the CDR3 is TGTGCCAGCACACCGTACAGCGCGGGCTCCTACGAGCAGTACTTC. Encoded protein: CASTPYSAGSYEQYF. The complete variable domain, with remaining parts taken from reference TRBV7-2 and TRBJ2-7, reads GAGVSQSPSNKVTEKGKDVELRCDPISGHTALYWYRQSLGQGLEFLIYFQGNSAPDKSGLPSDRFSAERTGGSVSTLTIQRTQQEDSAVYLCASTPYSAGSYEQYFGPGTRLTVT.

This clone appeared once. The gene calls are TRBV7-3 and TRBJ1-5, with TRBD1 matching 9 bases. V shed 5 bases, J shed 7 bases, and the junction held 3 bases outside the gene matches. This CDR3 is built from 13 residues. CDR1 is SGHTA, CDR2 FQGTGA, per germline. CDR3 sequence: CASSPDRGQPQHF. CDR3 in DNA: TGTGCCAGCAGCCCGGACAGGGGCCAGCCCCAGCATTTT. Looking up the rest from reference TRBV7-3 and TRBJ1-5 gives the full variable domain: GAGVSQTPSNKVTEKGKYVELRCDPISGHTALYWYRQSLGQGPEFLIYFQGTGAADDSGLPNDRFFAVRPEGSVSTLKIQRTERGDSAVYLCASSPDRGQPQHFGDGTRLSIL.

This chain connects TRBV30 to TRBJ2-3; maybe TRBD2 (6 bases). Germline V gives CDR1 GTSNPN, CDR2 SVGIG (reference sequence). This CDR3 has 15 residues. V shed 4 bases and J shed 1 base, with 15 bases lying between them. The chain's CDR3 is CAWIIWGDGTDTQYF. DNA for the CDR3: TGTGCCTGGATTATTTGGGGGGACGGCACAGATACGCAGTATTTT.

This clone appeared a single time. The genes are TRBV11-2 and TRBJ2-1; TRBD2 matches 7 bases. This CDR3 is built from 15 residues. Germline values: CDR1 SGHAT, CDR2 FQNNGV. V trimming: 3 bases; J trimming: 8 bases; junction bases outside the gene matches: 10. CDR3 nucleotides: TGTGCCAGCAGCTTCCTTGGGGAGGGACCCGATGAGCAGTTCTTC. The encoded protein is CASSFLGEGPDEQFF.

This chain joins TRBV6-1 and TRBJ1-1, with D unresolved. V lost 5 bases to trimming and J lost 3 bases, with 7 bases between them. This CDR3 spans 12 amino acids. The germline gives CDR1 MNHNS, CDR2 SASEGT. CDR3 in DNA: TGTGCCAGCAGTCGGTTGTACACTGAAGCTTTCTTT. Translated, it gives CASSRLYTEAFF.

This clone was seen only a few times. This chain uses TRBV29-1 with TRBJ2-1; 8 nucleotides line up with TRBD2. CDR3 size: 16 residues. CDR1 SQVTM and CDR2 ANQGSEA come from the germline V gene. V shed 0 bases, J shed 8 bases, and the junction held 12 bases outside the gene matches. The CDR3 region is CSVEDLDGRARDEQFF. As DNA, the CDR3 is TGCAGCGTTGAAGATCTGGACGGGAGGGCCCGGGATGAGCAGTTCTTC.

V and J are TRBV6-6 and TRBJ1-5; TRBD1 agrees at 7 bases. V dropped 4 bases and J dropped 4; count of bases not matched to a gene: 4. The germline CDR1 and CDR2 sequences are MNHNY and SVGAGI (reference sequence). The CDR3 consists of 14 residues. The CDR3 region is CASSSRDRNQPQHF. DNA of the CDR3: TGTGCCAGCAGTTCCCGGGACAGAAATCAGCCCCAGCATTTT.

The chain employs TRBV6-5 and TRBJ1-1, with no clear D. This CDR3 is 15 amino acids long. The germline V gene has CDR1 MNHEY and CDR2 SVGAGI. V dropped 4 bases and J dropped 0 bases, with 12 bases sitting between them. The DNA for the CDR3 is TGTGCCAGCAGTTCCCCGACACTGATGAACACTGAAGCTTTCTTT. This translates into CASSSPTLMNTEAFF.

The sample holds one count of this clone. This chain joins TRBV19 and TRBJ1-1, with D unresolved. Germline V gives CDR1 LNHDA, CDR2 SQIVND (reference sequence). The CDR3 is 10 amino acids. The V end lost 10 bases, the J end lost 6 bases, and 9 bases lay between the germline ends. CDR3 sequence: CATAGAEAFF. Written as DNA, the CDR3 is TGTGCCACCGCGGGCGCTGAAGCTTTCTTT.

This clone was seen only once. The genes are TRBV27 and TRBJ2-7, with D perhaps being TRBD1 or TRBD2 (5 bases each). Trimming shortened V by 4 bases and J by 0 bases, and 7 bases separated the two germline ends. Germline CDR1 is MNHEY and CDR2 is SMNVEV (reference sequence). The CDR3 extends over 13 amino acids. This chain's CDR3 is CASSYGGSYEQYF. Here the CDR3 DNA reads TGTGCCAGCAGTTATGGGGGCTCCTACGAGCAGTACTTC.